This T cell receptor (beta chain) was documented in a study of shared clonotypes between healthy human individuals. Study-wide findings and caveats: Depth was large, yet rarefaction showed that sorted-subset sequencing was incomplete.

A CD45RA-negative memory subset and a CD45RA+ naive subset were separated from the CD4+ cells. The study ran the assay at deep level. The method was immunoSEQ multiplex PCR; TCRdb's version includes in-frame clones alone and lacks a portion of them. The data hold around 2,000,000 clones, with 85% to 95% observed a single time. V was pared by 5 bases and J by 6 bases, with 10 bases between. CDR1 MNHEY and CDR2 SVGAGI come from the germline V gene. CDR3 length: 12 amino acids. To note about this clone: Its antigen is not identified.

Sequencing used naive CD4+ T cells sorted from blood. The subset: CD45RA+ positively selected. The V gene is TRBV6-5, the J gene TRBJ1-1, with a tentative D call TRBD1 (6 bases). The receptor's source is a man between 18 and 35 years old in good health. The CDR3 loop reads CASSHGQSEAFF. The CDR3 DNA is TGTGCCAGCAGTCATGGACAGTCTGAAGCTTTCTTT.